This TCR beta chain came from a study of blood T cell repertoires in COVID-19. The trim removed 5 bases at V and 5 bases at J, leaving 14 bases unmatched. CDR3 length equals 18 residues. Per germline, CDR1 SGHRS and CDR2 YFSETQ. This clone came up once. TCRdb's copy holds only in-frame clones and misses some; the assay was immunoSEQ multiplex PCR. The sample carries just over 250,000 clones, roughly nine tenths recorded once. Sequenced input: peripheral blood. This chain connects TRBV5-1 to TRBJ2-5; TRBD2 matches 14 bases. The sequence was collected from a man between 35 and 55 years old who had recovered from COVID-19. The CDR3: CASRDRPGTSGSSETQYF. The CDR3 DNA is TGCGCCAGCAGAGACCGCCCCGGGACTAGCGGGAGTAGCGAGACCCAGTACTTC.